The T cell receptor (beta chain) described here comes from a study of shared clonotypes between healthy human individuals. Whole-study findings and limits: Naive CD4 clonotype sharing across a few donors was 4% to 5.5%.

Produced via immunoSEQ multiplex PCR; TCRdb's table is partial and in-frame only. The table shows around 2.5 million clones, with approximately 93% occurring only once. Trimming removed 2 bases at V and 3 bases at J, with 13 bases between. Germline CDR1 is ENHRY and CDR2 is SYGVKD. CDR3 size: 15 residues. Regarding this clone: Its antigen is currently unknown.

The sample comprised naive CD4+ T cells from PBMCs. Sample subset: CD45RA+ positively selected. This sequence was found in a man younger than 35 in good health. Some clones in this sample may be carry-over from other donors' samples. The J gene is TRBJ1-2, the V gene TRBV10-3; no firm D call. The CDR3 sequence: CAISEGNTNYYGYTF. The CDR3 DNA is TGTGCCATCAGTGAGGGTAATACGAACTACTATGGCTACACCTTC.